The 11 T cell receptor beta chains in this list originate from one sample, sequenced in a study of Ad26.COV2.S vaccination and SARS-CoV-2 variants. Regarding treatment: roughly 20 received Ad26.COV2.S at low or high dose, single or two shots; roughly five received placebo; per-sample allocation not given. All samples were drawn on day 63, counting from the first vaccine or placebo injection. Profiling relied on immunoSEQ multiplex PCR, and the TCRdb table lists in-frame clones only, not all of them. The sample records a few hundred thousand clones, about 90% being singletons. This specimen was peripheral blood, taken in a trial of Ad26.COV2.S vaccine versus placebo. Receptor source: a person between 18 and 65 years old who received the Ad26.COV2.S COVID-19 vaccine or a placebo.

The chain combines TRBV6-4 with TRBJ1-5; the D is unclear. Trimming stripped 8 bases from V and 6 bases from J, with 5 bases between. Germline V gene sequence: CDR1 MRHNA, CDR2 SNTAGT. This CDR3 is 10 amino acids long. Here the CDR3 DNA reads TGTGCCAGCGTTTGTCAGCCCCAGCATTTT. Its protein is CASVCQPQHF.

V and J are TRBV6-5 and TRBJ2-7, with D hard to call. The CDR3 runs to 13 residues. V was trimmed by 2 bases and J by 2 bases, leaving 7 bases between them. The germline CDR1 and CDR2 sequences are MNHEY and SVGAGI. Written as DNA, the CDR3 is TGTGCCAGCAGTTACAAGGGCCCCTACGAGCAGTACTTC. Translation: CASSYKGPYEQYF.

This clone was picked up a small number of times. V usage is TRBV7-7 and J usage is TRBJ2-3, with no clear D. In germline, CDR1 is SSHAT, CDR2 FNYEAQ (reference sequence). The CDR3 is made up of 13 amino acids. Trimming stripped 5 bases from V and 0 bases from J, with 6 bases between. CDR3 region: CASSGTSTDTQYF. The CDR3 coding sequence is TGTGCCAGCAGCGGAACTAGCACAGATACGCAGTATTTT.

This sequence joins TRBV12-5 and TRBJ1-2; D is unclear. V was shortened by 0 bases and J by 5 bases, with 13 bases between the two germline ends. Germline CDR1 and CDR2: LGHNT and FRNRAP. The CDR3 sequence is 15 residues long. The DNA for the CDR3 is TGTGCTAGTGGTTTGGTGGACGGGGTTGTTTATGGCTACACCTTC. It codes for CASGLVDGVVYGYTF. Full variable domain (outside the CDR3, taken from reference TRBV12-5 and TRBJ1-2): DARVTQTPRHKVTEMGQEVTMRCQPILGHNTVFWYRQTMMQGLELLAYFRNRAPLDDSGMPKDRFSAEMPDATLATLKIQPSEPRDSAVYFCASGLVDGVVYGYTFGSGTRLTVV.

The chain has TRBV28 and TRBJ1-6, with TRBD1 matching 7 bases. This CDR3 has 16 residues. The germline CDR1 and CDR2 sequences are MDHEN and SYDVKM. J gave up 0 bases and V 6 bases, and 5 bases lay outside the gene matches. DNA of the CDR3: TGTGCCAGCAGACTGACAGGGTTCTCCTATAATTCACCCCTCCACTTT. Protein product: CASRLTGFSYNSPLHF.

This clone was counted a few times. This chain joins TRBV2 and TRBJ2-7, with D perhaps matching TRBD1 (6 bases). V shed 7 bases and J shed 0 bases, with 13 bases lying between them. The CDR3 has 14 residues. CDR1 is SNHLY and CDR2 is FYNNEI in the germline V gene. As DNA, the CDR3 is TGTGCCAGCATAGGTGACAGGAGCTCCTACGAGCAGTACTTC. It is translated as CASIGDRSSYEQYF.

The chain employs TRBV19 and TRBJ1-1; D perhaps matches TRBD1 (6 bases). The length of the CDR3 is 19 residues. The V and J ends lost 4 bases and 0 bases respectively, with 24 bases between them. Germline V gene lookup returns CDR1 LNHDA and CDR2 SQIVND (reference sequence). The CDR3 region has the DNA TGTGCCAGTAGTACGACACCTCCAGAATTGACAGGCTTGAACACTGAAGCTTTCTTT. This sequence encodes CASSTTPPELTGLNTEAFF.

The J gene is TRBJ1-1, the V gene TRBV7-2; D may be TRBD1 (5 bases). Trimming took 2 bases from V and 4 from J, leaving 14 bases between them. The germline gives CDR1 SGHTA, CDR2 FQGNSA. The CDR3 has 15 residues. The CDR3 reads CASSLLRVGGTEAFF. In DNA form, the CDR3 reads TGTGCCAGCAGCTTACTCAGGGTCGGGGGCACTGAAGCTTTCTTT.

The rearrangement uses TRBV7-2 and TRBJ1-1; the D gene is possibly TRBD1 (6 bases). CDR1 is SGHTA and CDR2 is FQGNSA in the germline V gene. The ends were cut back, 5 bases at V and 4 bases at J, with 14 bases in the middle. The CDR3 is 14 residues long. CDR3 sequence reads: CASSVGGGFTEAFF. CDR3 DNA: TGTGCCAGCAGCGTTGGAGGGGGGTTCACTGAAGCTTTCTTT.

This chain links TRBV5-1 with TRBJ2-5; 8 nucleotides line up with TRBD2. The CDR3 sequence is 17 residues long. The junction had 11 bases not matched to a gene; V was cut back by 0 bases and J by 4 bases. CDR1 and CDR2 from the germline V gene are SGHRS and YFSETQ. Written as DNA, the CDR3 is TGCGCCAGCAGCTTGGCCGGTGACGGGGGGGCCGGAGAGACCCAGTACTTC. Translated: CASSLAGDGGAGETQYF.

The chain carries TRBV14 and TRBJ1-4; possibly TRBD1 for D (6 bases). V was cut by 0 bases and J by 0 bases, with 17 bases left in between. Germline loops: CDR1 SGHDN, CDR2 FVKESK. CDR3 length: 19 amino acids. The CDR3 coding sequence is TGTGCCAGCAGCCAAGATTCAGGGACTTGGACAGCAACTAATGAAAAACTGTTTTTT. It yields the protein CASSQDSGTWTATNEKLFF.